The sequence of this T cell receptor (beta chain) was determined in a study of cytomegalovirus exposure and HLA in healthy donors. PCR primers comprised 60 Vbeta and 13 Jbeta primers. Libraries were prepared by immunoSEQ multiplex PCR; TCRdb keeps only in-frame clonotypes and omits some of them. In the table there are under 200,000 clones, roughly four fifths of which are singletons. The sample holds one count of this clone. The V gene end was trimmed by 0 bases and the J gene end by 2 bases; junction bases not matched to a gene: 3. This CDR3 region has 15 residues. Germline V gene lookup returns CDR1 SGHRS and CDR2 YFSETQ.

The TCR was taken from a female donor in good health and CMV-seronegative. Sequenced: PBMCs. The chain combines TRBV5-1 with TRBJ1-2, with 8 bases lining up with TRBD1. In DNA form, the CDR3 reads TGCGCCAGCAGCTTGGCACAGGGGGTAAACTATGGCTACACCTTC. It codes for CASSLAQGVNYGYTF.